This is a list of T cell receptor beta chains from one sample in a study of blood T cell repertoires in COVID-19. Method: immunoSEQ multiplex PCR; TCRdb's copy keeps in-frame clones and lacks some. The sample lists fewer than 200,000 clones, around 84% occurring once. Sequences were obtained from PBMCs or T cells enriched from blood (not recorded which). The source is a man aged 50 to 60 who had recovered from COVID-19. The CDR3 runs from the conserved cysteine through the conserved F or W. A D gene is named only where the DNA matches it firmly. Only part of the rows carry a size: once, few, many, or a class if the clone is expanded.

D: -; size: -; J: TRBJ1-2; V: TRBV11-1; DNA: TGTGCCAGCAGCTTAGACAGGTCCTCCTATGGCTACACCTTC; CDR3: CASSLDRSSYGYTF
D: TRBD1; size: -; J: TRBJ1-1; V: TRBV9; DNA: TGTGCCAGCACCACTCAGGGGGGTACGAACACTGAAGCTTTCTTT; CDR3: CASTTQGGTNTEAFF
D: TRBD2; size: -; J: TRBJ2-3; V: TRBV5-4; DNA: TGTGCCAGCAGCTGGTTAGCGGGGACTAGCACAGATACGCAGTATTTT; CDR3: CASSWLAGTSTDTQYF
D: TRBD1; size: -; J: TRBJ2-7; V: TRBV19; DNA: TGTGCCAGTAGCCTCCAGGGGGCGCATAACTACGAGCAGTACTTC; CDR3: CASSLQGAHNYEQYF
D: -; size: few; J: TRBJ1-4; V: TRBV25-1; DNA: TGTGCCAGCAGCCTCGGCGGGGAGAGTGAAAAACTGTTTTTT; CDR3: CASSLGGESEKLFF
D: -; size: -; J: TRBJ1-4; V: TRBV6-5; DNA: TGTGCCAGCCTGAGGGAAAAACTGTTTTTT; CDR3: CASLREKLFF
D: -; size: -; J: TRBJ2-3; V: TRBV14; DNA: TGTGCCAGCAGCCCCCGGGACATAACAGATACGCAGTATTTT; CDR3: CASSPRDITDTQYF
D: -; size: -; J: TRBJ1-6; V: TRBV6-5; DNA: TGTGCCAGCAGTTACTCGGGGGCGGGTAATTCACCCCTCCACTTT; CDR3: CASSYSGAGNSPLHF
D: TRBD1; size: few; J: TRBJ1-2; V: TRBV7-2; DNA: TGTGCCAGCAGCACGGGGACAGTCTATGGCTACACCTTC; CDR3: CASSTGTVYGYTF
D: TRBD1; size: many; J: TRBJ1-2; V: TRBV2; DNA: TGTGCCAGCAGTAACGACAGGGGCTATGGCTACACCTTC; CDR3: CASSNDRGYGYTF
D: -; size: -; J: TRBJ1-4; V: TRBV14; DNA: TGTGCCAGCAGCCAAGATCCTGTCTTGGAAAAACTGTTTTTT; CDR3: CASSQDPVLEKLFF
D: TRBD1; size: -; J: TRBJ1-2; V: TRBV5-4; DNA: TGTGCCAGCAGCGGAGCACAGGGGGCGCTTTATGGCTACACCTTC; CDR3: CASSGAQGALYGYTF
D: TRBD2; size: few; J: TRBJ2-3; V: TRBV15; DNA: TGTGCCACCAGCCCGTCCAGCGGGGGGTCAGATACGCAGTATTTT; CDR3: CATSPSSGGSDTQYF
D: -; size: -; J: TRBJ2-4; V: TRBV3-1/TRBV3-2; DNA: TGTGCCAGCAGCCAAGCTACGAACTACCTAGCCCCCGGGGCCAAAAACATTCAGTACTTC; CDR3: CASSQATNYLAPGAKNIQYF
D: -; size: -; J: TRBJ2-3; V: TRBV7-9; DNA: TGTGCCAGCAGCCCGGGGGCAGGGGGTAGCACAGATACGCAGTATTTT; CDR3: CASSPGAGGSTDTQYF
D: -; size: -; J: TRBJ2-5; V: TRBV3-1/TRBV3-2; DNA: TGTGCCAGCAGCCAAGCCGGGGGGCTAAGAGAGACCCAGTACTTC; CDR3: CASSQAGGLRETQYF